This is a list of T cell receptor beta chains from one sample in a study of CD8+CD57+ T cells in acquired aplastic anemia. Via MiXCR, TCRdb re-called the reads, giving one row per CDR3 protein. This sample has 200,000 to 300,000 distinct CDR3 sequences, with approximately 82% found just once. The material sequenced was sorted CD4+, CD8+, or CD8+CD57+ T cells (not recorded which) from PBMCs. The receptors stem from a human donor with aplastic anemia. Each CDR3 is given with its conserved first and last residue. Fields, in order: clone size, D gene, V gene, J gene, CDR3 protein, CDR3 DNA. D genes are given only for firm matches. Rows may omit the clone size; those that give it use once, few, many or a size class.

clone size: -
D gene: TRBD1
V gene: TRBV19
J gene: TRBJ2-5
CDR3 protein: CASSRPGQGARQPQYF
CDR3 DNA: TGTGCCAGTAGTAGACCGGGACAGGGGGCGCGTCAGCCCCAGTACTTC

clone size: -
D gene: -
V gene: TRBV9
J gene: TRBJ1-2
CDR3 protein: CASSVGGKGLDYGYTF
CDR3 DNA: TGTGCCAGCAGCGTAGGGGGCAAGGGCTTGGACTATGGCTACACCTTC

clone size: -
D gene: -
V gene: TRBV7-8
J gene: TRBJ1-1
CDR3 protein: CASSLERAPDTQYFF
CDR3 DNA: TGTGCCAGCAGCTTAGAGCGGGCTCCCGATACTCAATATTTCTTT

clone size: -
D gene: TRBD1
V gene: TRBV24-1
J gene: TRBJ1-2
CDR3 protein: CATSDFTGVVGYTF
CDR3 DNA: TGTGCCACCAGTGATTTTACAGGGGTGGTCGGCTACACCTTC

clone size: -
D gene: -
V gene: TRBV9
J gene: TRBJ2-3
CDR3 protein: CASSVGGRPTEPYF
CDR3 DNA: TGTGCCAGCAGCGTAGGGGGACGTCCCACTGAGCCGTATTTT

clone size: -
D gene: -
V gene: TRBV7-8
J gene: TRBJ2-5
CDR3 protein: CASSLTGAPDTHQYF
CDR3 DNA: TGTGCCAGCAGCTTAACGGGAGCTCCCGATACGCACCAGTACTTC

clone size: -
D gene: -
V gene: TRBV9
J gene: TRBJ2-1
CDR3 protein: CASSVQSDTQCFEQFF
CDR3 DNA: TGTGCCAGCAGCGTTCAATCAGATACGCAGTGCTTTGAGCAGTTCTTC

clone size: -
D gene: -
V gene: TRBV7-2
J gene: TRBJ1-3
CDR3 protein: CASSPRTGNTIYF
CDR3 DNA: TGTGCCAGCAGCCCTCGGACAGGAAACACCATATATTTT

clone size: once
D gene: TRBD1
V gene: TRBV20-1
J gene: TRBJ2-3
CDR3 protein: CSAGTAGTDTQYF
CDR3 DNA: TGCAGTGCTGGGACAGCTGGCACAGATACGCAGTATTTT

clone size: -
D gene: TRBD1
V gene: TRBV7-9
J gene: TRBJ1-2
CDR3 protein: CASSLEPEQGNYGYTF
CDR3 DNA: TGTGCCAGCAGCCTCGAACCGGAACAGGGGAACTATGGCTACACCTTC

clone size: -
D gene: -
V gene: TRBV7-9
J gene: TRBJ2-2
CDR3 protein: CANSFAQGSTGEQFF
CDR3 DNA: -

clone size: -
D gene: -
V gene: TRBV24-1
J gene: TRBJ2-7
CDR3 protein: CATSDSQVTSEDFF
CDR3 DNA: TGTGCCACCAGTGATTCGCAGGTAACCTCTGAAGATTTCTTT

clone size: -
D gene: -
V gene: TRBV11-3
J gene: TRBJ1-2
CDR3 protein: CASSLDLIGGYTF
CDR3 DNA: TGTGCCAGCAGCTTAGACCTGATAGGTGGCTACACCTTC

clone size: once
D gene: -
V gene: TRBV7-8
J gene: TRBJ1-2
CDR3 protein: CASSQAIAGGDTF
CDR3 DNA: TGCGCCAGCAGCCAAGCTATCGCAGGCGGCGACACCTTC

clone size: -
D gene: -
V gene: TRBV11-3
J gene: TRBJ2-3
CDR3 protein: CASSLDLTGRESTDTQYF
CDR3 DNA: TGTGCCAGCAGCTTAGATCTGACAGGGAGGGAAAGCACAGATACGCAGTATTTT

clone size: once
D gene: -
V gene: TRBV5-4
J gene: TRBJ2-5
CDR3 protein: CAYSFATYQETQYF
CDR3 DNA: TGTGCCTACAGCTTTGCTACGTACCAAGAGACCCAGTACTTC

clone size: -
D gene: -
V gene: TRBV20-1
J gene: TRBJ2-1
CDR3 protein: CSARDRGWSLEQFF
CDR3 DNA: TGCAGTGCTAGAGATCGGGGTTGGTCTCTTGAGCAGTTCTTC

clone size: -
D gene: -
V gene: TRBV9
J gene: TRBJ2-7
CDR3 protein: CASSVGGRGYEQYF
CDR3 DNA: TGTGCCAGCAGCGTAGGGGGAAGGGGCTACGAGCAGTACTTC

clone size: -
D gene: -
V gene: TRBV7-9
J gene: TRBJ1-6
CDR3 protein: CASSFRRSGGSDQLHF
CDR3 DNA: TGTGCCAGCAGCTTTCGAAGAAGCGGGGGTAGCGATCAGCTCCACTTT

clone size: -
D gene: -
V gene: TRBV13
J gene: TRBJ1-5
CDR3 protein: CASSWRRMGETQHF
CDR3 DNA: TGTGCCAGCAGCTGGCGGCGGATGGGGGAGACCCAGCATTTT

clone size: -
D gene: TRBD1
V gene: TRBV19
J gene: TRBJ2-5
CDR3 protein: CASSTSRRTGRETQYF
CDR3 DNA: TGTGCCAGTAGTACCTCAAGGCGGACAGGCCGGGAGACCCAGTACTTC

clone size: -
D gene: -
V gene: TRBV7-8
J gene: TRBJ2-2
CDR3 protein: CASSLVGGADGELFF
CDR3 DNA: TGTGCCAGCAGTTTAGTAGGGGGTGCGGATGGGGAGCTGTTTTTT

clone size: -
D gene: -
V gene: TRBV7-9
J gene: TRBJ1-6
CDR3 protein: CAGRGTRETQYLGF
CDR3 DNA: TGTGCCGGACGGGGGACTAGGGAGACTCAGTACCTCGGGTTT

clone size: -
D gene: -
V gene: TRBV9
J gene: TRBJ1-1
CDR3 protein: CASGVGSDTQYFGAFF
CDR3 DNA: -

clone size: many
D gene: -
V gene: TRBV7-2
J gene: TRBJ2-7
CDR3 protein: CASSLAGGPYEQYF
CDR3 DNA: TGTGCCAGCAGCTTAGCGGGAGGTCCCTACGAGCAGTACTTC

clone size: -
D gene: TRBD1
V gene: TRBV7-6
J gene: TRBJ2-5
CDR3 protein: CASSLHRGDEPQHF
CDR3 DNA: TGTGCCAGCAGCTTGCACAGGGGGGATGAACCCCAGCACTTC

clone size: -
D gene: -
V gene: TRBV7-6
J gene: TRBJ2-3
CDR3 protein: CASSTSQETQYFEF
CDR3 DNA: -

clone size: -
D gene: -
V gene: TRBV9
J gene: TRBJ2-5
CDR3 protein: CAYEVAAYPESQYF
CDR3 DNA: TGTGCCTACGAGGTAGCGGCGTATCCGGAGTCCCAGTACTTC

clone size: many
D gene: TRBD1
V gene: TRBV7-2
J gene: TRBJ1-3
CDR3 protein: CASSSTGGIRGNTIYF
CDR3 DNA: TGTGCCAGCAGCTCGACAGGGGGCATTCGTGGAAACACCATATATTTT

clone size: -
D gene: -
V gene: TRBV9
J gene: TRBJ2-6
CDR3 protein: CASGRAGNIQYFVLTF
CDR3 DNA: -

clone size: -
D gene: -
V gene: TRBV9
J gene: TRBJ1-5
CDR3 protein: CASSDGGTKTQHF
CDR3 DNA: TGTGCCAGCAGCGACGGGGGCACAAAAACGCAGCATTTT

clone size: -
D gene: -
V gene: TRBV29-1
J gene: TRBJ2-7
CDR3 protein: CSVESRPQEQYF
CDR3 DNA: TGCAGCGTTGAATCGCGACCTCAGGAGCAGTACTTC

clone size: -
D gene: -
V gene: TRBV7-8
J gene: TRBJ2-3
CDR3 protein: CVSSVGAGTQYF
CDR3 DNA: TGTGTCAGCAGCGTAGGGGCAGGTACGCAGTATTTT

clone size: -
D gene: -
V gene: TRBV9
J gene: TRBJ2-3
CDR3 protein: CASGDAGNNQYYF
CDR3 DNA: TGTGCCAGCGGGGACGCTGGCAACAATCAGTACTATTTT

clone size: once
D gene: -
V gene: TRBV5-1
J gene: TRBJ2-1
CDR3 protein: CASSLETNNEQFF
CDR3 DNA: TGCGCCAGCAGCTTGGAAACAAACAATGAGCAGTTCTTC

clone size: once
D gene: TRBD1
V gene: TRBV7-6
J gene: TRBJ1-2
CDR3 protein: CASSSDRGLSPLDYTF
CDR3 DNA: TGTGCCAGCAGCTCGGACAGGGGACTGTCCCCCCTTGACTACACCTTC

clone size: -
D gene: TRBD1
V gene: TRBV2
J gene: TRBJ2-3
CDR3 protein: CASGDRGTGEQYF
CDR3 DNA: TGTGCCAGCGGGGACAGGGGCACCGGGGAGCAGTATTTT